Described below is a single TCR beta chain sequence and its context. This clone's antigen is unknown. No qualities accompany the bases; no much larger clone lies one base away. Library method: the immunoSEQ multiplex PCR assay. In TCRdb, the immuneACCESS table is reduced to in-frame sequences with V and J assigned. These tables do not hold every clone; where another copy was compared, an unresolved V gene accounts for under half, and the others remain unexplained. The sample yields 160,000 or so clones; over 90% were counted once. Together, the top ten hold under 2.5% of the sample. This entry belongs to a study of control samples from healthy donors and cancer patients (dated by TCRdb to between 2020 and 2021). As encoded in the germline V gene, CDR1 is SNHLY while CDR2 is FYNNEI. From the cysteine through the phenylalanine, the CDR3 covers 19 amino acids. Only the CDR3 part of the read is kept: 57 bases, read in frame from the first base. Cut back by 6 bases and 2 bases, the V and J ends lie 26 bases apart.

The chain was built from TRBV2 and TRBJ1-5; TRBD1 is a possible D gene, resting on 6 matching bases. The sample taken for sequencing was blood. The receptor was derived from a man in his forties or fifties in good health. Here the CDR3 is given as CASRGRSSWTVDGNQPQHF. The sequenced DNA: TGTGCCAGCAGGGGCAGATCTTCCTGGACAGTTGACGGCAATCAGCCCCAGCATTTT. The entire variable domain, with the stretches around the CDR3 drawn from the reference TRBV2 and TRBJ1-5 proteins, is EPEVTQTPSHQVTQMGQEVILRCVPISNHLYFYWYRQILGQKVEFLVSFYNNEISEKSEIFDDQFSVERPDGSNFTLKIRSTKLEDSAMYFCASRGRSSWTVDGNQPQHFGDGTRLSIL.